The following is a TCR beta chain sequence with its context. Antigen unknown. The germline gives CDR1 SGHAT, CDR2 FQNNGV. CDR3 length: 15 amino acids. Trimming removed 0 bases at V and 2 bases at J, with 8 bases between. The data were taken from a study of cytomegalovirus exposure and HLA in healthy donors. On the study more broadly: Earlier results showed 120 million or so unique TCR beta sequences derived from around 170 million T cells. Whole-study results and caveats: Data from an earlier analysis indicated that most TCR beta V segments were productive either about 87% or about 30% of the time. Among TCR beta chains of equal frequency, HLA-associated ones were more clonally expanded in a later analysis.

13 Jbeta primers and 60 Vbeta primers were used for the PCR. Only in-frame clones appear in the TCRdb table, and some are missing; sequencing was by immunoSEQ multiplex PCR. Among around 76,000 clones listed, 70% were seen once. Sequenced material: PBMCs. The V gene is TRBV11-2, the J gene TRBJ2-1, with a possible D match to TRBD1 (6 bases). The sequence derives from a woman aged 45-65 years in good health and CMV-seropositive. CDR3 sequence: CASSLDQGTYNEQFF. CDR3 coding DNA: TGTGCCAGCAGCTTAGACCAGGGGACCTACAATGAGCAGTTCTTC.